This T cell receptor beta chain originates from a study of cytomegalovirus exposure and HLA in healthy donors. Primers: 60 Vbeta forward and 13 Jbeta reverse. Sequencing was performed with immunoSEQ multiplex PCR; in TCRdb, only in-frame clones are kept and a portion is missing. This sample yields about 200,000 clones, of which roughly 80% are seen a single time; 0.22% belongs to the top ten. This CDR3 is built from 14 residues. Germline V CDR1 and CDR2: SEHNR, FQNEAQ (reference sequence). Trimming took off 6 bases at V and 5 bases at J, with 16 bases between the two ends. In regard to this clone: What it binds is not known.

General study results and limits: Previous analysis showed most TCR beta V segments were productive about 87% or about 30% of the time. Several top significant clusters appeared, in a later analysis, to be linked to common viral pathogens.

This sequence joins TRBV7-9 and TRBJ1-1; the D is unclear. The TCR sequence derives from a girl aged 2-9 years in good health and CMV-seronegative. The sample was PBMCs. Written as DNA, the CDR3 is TGTGCCAGCAGTGCAGCCCGGCGGGGTACTGAAGCTTTCTTT. Protein: CASSAARRGTEAFF.